Listed here are 32 T cell receptor beta chains from one sample, sequenced in a study of cytomegalovirus exposure and HLA in healthy donors. Researchers ran the PCR with 60 Vbeta and 13 Jbeta primers. Sequencing was performed with immunoSEQ multiplex PCR; in TCRdb, only in-frame clones are kept and a portion is missing. The sample shows 100,000 to 150,000 clones, around four fifths of them seen only once. The sample taken for sequencing was PBMCs. Receptor source: a man in his late teens or twenties in good health and CMV-seropositive.

This clone has only a few counts. The CDR3 sequence: CASGLTGTDSGANVLTF. DNA for the CDR3: TGTGCTAGTGGTTTGACAGGGACCGACTCTGGGGCCAACGTCCTGACTTTC. This chain uses TRBV12-5 with TRBJ2-6, with D possibly TRBD1 on 6 matching bases. V gave up 2 bases and J gave up 0 bases, with 11 bases separating them. This CDR3 has 17 amino acids. Germline CDR1 LGHNT, CDR2 FRNRAP.

Concerning this clone itself: The junction does not match germline at one end; this may be a read error. The rearrangement uses TRBV2 and TRBJ2-7; 11 bases are shared with TRBD2. CDR1 is SNHLY and CDR2 is FYNNEI in the germline V gene. CDR3 length: 15 amino acids. The CDR3 reads CASSKAGTSGSRQYF. The DNA of the CDR3 is TGTGCCAGCAGTAAAGCCGGGACTAGCGGTTCTAGGCAGTACTTC.

The chain links TRBV7-6 to TRBJ1-5; D unclear. Looked up from germline, CDR1 is SGHVS and CDR2 is FNYEAQ. This CDR3 has 15 amino acids. V lost 7 bases and J lost 0, with 13 bases in between. CDR3: CASTPPRDSNQPQHF. CDR3 DNA: TGTGCCAGCACCCCACCCCGGGATAGCAATCAGCCCCAGCATTTT.

The chain has TRBV5-1 and TRBJ2-7; TRBD1 is a possible D gene (5 bases). Germline loops: CDR1 SGHRS, CDR2 YFSETQ. Trimming left V 7 bases short and J 5 bases short, with 25 bases between. The CDR3 totals 16 residues. CDR3 amino acids: CASSRASTGLPNEQYF. As DNA, the CDR3 is TGCGCCAGCTCACGGGCCTCCACAGGTCTCCCCAACGAGCAGTACTTC.

The rearrangement links TRBV27 to TRBJ2-7, with 8 bases that match TRBD2. Germline loops: CDR1 MNHEY, CDR2 SMNVEV (reference sequence). The CDR3 sequence is 16 residues long. Losses at the gene ends were 6 bases for V and 6 bases for J; bases not matched to a gene: 16. DNA of the CDR3: TGTGCCAGCAGCGGGAGGGGGGGACGTGGGGTTTTCGAGCAGTACTTC. Translation gives CASSGRGGRGVFEQYF.

The chain carries TRBV6-1 and TRBJ1-2; TRBD1 matches at 9 bases. The CDR3 consists of 16 residues. V dropped 2 bases and J dropped 4; count of bases not matched to a gene: 8. CDR1 and CDR2 from the germline V gene are MNHNS and SASEGT. As DNA, the CDR3 is TGTGCCAGCAGTGAACGGAGACAGGGGGTACCCTATGGCTACACCTTC. Its protein is CASSERRQGVPYGYTF.

The chain is built from TRBV15 and TRBJ1-4; D is uncertain. Germline CDR1 LNHNV, CDR2 YYDKDF (reference sequence). The CDR3 runs to 15 residues. Trimming removed 3 bases from V and 5 bases from J, with 13 bases in between. The CDR3 DNA reads TGTGCCACCAGCAGGGAGCGGTTTTCGAATGAAAAACTGTTTTTT. This sequence encodes CATSRERFSNEKLFF.

This clone was found once. V usage is TRBV6-6 and J usage is TRBJ1-3; TRBD1 aligns across 7 bases. V gave up 2 bases and J gave up 5 bases; unmatched junction bases: 3. Germline assignment: CDR1 MNHNY and CDR2 SVGAGI (reference sequence). This CDR3 has 14 amino acids. CDR3 in DNA: TGTGCCAGCAGTTACGAGGGGGCTAGAAACACCATATATTTT. Translating gives CASSYEGARNTIYF.

The chain uses TRBV7-2 and TRBJ2-7; 7 positions match TRBD2. The germline V gene encodes CDR1 SGHTA and CDR2 FQGNSA. This CDR3 is built from 15 residues. Germline trimming cut 4 bases from V and 4 bases from J; bases unmatched to any gene: 10. The DNA of the CDR3 is TGTGCCAGCAGCTCCCGCGTCGGGGGGTATTACGAGCAGTACTTC. Translating gives CASSSRVGGYYEQYF.

The chain employs TRBV10-3 and TRBJ2-2, with D possibly matching TRBD1 (6 bases). Looked up from germline, CDR1 is ENHRY and CDR2 is SYGVKD. This CDR3 comprises 16 residues. Trimming removed 5 bases from V and 0 bases from J, with 13 bases in between. DNA for the CDR3: TGTGCCATCAGTAACCAGGACAGCGCGAACACCGGGGAGCTGTTTTTT. Translation: CAISNQDSANTGELFF.

CDR3 bases: TGTGCCAGCAGTCAAGACTCCGGGAGGGGGCCCGGCACTGAAGCTTTCTTT. Its protein product is CASSQDSGRGPGTEAFF. The chain is built from TRBV6-1 and TRBJ1-1, with 7 positions matching TRBD1. Unmatched junction bases numbered 16, after V lost 5 bases and J lost 4 bases. CDR3 length: 17 amino acids. The germline V gene has CDR1 MNHNS and CDR2 SASEGT.

This chain uses TRBV7-2 with TRBJ2-3; weak D call: TRBD2 (7 bases). Germline lookup yields CDR1 SGHTA and CDR2 FQGNSA. The CDR3 is 15 amino acids. V shed 3 bases and J shed 8 bases, with 18 bases lying between them. CDR3 DNA sequence: TGTGCCAGCAGCTTCTCTACGGGGGGCCTTGGTACGCAGTATTTT. As protein: CASSFSTGGLGTQYF.

This chain uses TRBV29-1 with TRBJ2-1, with 7 bases fitting TRBD2. The ends lost 8 bases at V and 2 bases at J; junction bases unmatched: 6. Germline lookup yields CDR1 SQVTM and CDR2 ANQGSEA. CDR3 length equals 13 residues. CDR3: CSPRLATYNEQFF. CDR3 nucleotide sequence: TGCAGCCCCCGACTAGCCACCTACAATGAGCAGTTCTTC.

This chain links TRBV7-9 with TRBJ1-2; D possibly corresponds to TRBD1 (5 bases). CDR3 length: 13 residues. CDR1 and CDR2 from the germline V gene are SEHNR and FQNEAQ (reference sequence). The V gene lost 6 bases and the J gene lost 3 bases, with 11 bases spanning the gap. CDR3 region: CASRPWGDYGYTF. CDR3 sequence (DNA): TGTGCCAGCAGACCCTGGGGGGACTATGGCTACACCTTC.

The rearrangement uses TRBV5-1 and TRBJ2-1; weak D call: TRBD2 (7 bases). V dropped 1 base and J dropped 5 bases, with 16 bases sitting between them. CDR1 is SGHRS, CDR2 YFSETQ, per germline. The CDR3 is made up of 16 amino acids. CDR3: CASSLFAGATDNEQFF. As DNA, the CDR3 is TGCGCCAGCAGCTTGTTTGCGGGGGCTACCGACAATGAGCAGTTCTTC. Full variable domain (remainder filled in from reference TRBV5-1 and TRBJ2-1): KAGVTQTPRYLIKTRGQQVTLSCSPISGHRSVSWYQQTPGQGLQFLFEYFSETQRNKGNFPGRFSGRQFSNSRSEMNVSTLELGDSALYLCASSLFAGATDNEQFFGPGTRLTVL.

The V gene is TRBV7-6, the J gene TRBJ2-2; D perhaps matches TRBD2 (6 bases). The CDR3 spans 15 residues. CDR1 is SGHVS, CDR2 FNYEAQ, per germline. V lost 5 bases, J lost 13 bases, and 23 bases lay in between. The CDR3 DNA follows: TGTGCCAGCAGCATCTCCGGGACTCTCCCCGACCGGCTGTTTTTT. Translating gives CASSISGTLPDRLFF.

This clone was seen a single time. The rearrangement joins TRBV29-1 to TRBJ2-2; TRBD2 matches at 10 bases. This CDR3 region has 15 residues. Germline CDR1 SQVTM, CDR2 ANQGSEA. V trimming: 5 bases; J trimming: 4 bases; junction bases outside the gene matches: 7. The CDR3 protein is CSVSSGGAGTGELFF. CDR3 in DNA: TGCAGCGTTTCCAGCGGGGGGGCGGGCACCGGGGAGCTGTTTTTT.

The J gene is TRBJ2-2, the V gene TRBV10-3; possibly TRBD2 for D (7 bases). Trimming took 8 bases from V and 7 from J, leaving 17 bases between them. This CDR3 has 14 amino acids. Germline V gene data show CDR1 as ENHRY and CDR2 as SYGVKD. The CDR3 bases are TGTGCCATCGGGGCGGGGGCGCGGAACGGGGAGCTGTTTTTT. Its protein is CAIGAGARNGELFF.

The rearrangement joins TRBV7-9 to TRBJ2-1; TRBD1 matches at 8 bases. Germline V gene data show CDR1 as SEHNR and CDR2 as FQNEAQ (reference sequence). The CDR3 extends over 16 amino acids. V trimming: 1 base; J trimming: 6 bases; junction bases outside the gene matches: 8. The CDR3 protein is CASSLGSGGLGNEQFF. CDR3 DNA sequence: TGTGCCAGCAGCTTAGGCTCAGGGGGCTTGGGCAATGAGCAGTTCTTC.

The rearrangement links TRBV18 to TRBJ1-1; D unresolved. Trimming took off 0 bases at V and 4 bases at J, with 12 bases between the two ends. The germline V gene has CDR1 KGHSH and CDR2 LQKENI. The length of the CDR3 is 15 residues. The CDR3 here is CASSPPVGDPTEAFF. In DNA form, the CDR3 reads TGTGCCAGCTCACCACCGGTGGGCGATCCCACTGAAGCTTTCTTT.

The chain has TRBV29-1 and TRBJ2-4, with 7 bases aligning to TRBD1. After removal of 6 bases from V and 0 bases from J, the junction contained 8 bases not matched to a gene. Germline-derived CDR1 and CDR2 are SQVTM and ANQGSEA. This CDR3 contains 15 residues. CDR3 bases: TGCAGCGTCCAACAGGGGTGGGTAGCCAAAAACATTCAGTACTTC. Translation gives CSVQQGWVAKNIQYF.

The V gene is TRBV15, the J gene TRBJ1-3, with TRBD1 matching 7 bases. Germline CDR1 LNHNV, CDR2 YYDKDF (reference sequence). The CDR3 totals 13 residues. The V segment lost 8 bases and the J segment 0 bases; nucleotides outside the gene matches: 1. The CDR3 reads CATRDSSGNTIYF. The CDR3 DNA reads TGTGCCACCCGGGACAGCTCTGGAAACACCATATATTTT.

This clone was counted between two and nine times. The chain links TRBV6-4 to TRBJ2-1; D may be TRBD2 (6 bases). The CDR3 is made up of 15 amino acids. Trimming took off 2 bases at V and 6 bases at J, with 14 bases between the two ends. Germline V gives CDR1 MRHNA, CDR2 SNTAGT. CDR3 nucleotides: TGTGCCAGCAGTGACGGGACTGGAGATTTCAATGAGCAGTTCTTC. Encoded protein: CASSDGTGDFNEQFF.

This clone showed up just once. The chain is built from TRBV4-1 and TRBJ2-3; 7 nucleotides align to TRBD2. CDR1 and CDR2 from the germline V gene are MGHRA and YSYEKL. CDR3 length equals 17 residues. V dropped 1 base and J dropped 3; count of bases not matched to a gene: 10. CDR3 region: CASSQVPGRGGTDTQYF. The CDR3 bases are TGCGCCAGCAGCCAAGTCCCGGGTCGGGGAGGGACAGATACGCAGTATTTT.

This clone was counted a single time. The chain uses TRBV5-1 and TRBJ2-3, with 9 bases matching TRBD1. In germline, CDR1 is SGHRS, CDR2 YFSETQ. The J segment lost 3 bases and the V segment lost 5 bases, leaving 4 bases of the junction unmatched. The CDR3 extends over 14 amino acids. CDR3 loop: CASSPDRGTDTQYF. In DNA, the CDR3 is TGCGCCAGCAGTCCTGACAGGGGGACAGATACGCAGTATTTT. Full variable domain (missing parts from reference TRBV5-1 and TRBJ2-3): KAGVTQTPRYLIKTRGQQVTLSCSPISGHRSVSWYQQTPGQGLQFLFEYFSETQRNKGNFPGRFSGRQFSNSRSEMNVSTLELGDSALYLCASSPDRGTDTQYFGPGTRLTVL.

The V gene is TRBV4-1, the J gene TRBJ2-3, with 14 bases that match TRBD2. After removal of 4 bases from V and 0 bases from J, the junction contained 9 bases not matched to a gene. There are 19 residues in the CDR3. Germline V CDR1 and CDR2: MGHRA, YSYEKL. CDR3 sequence (DNA): TGCGCCAGCAGCCCGCTGACTAGCGGGGGGGGGTTTAGCACAGATACGCAGTATTTT. This sequence encodes CASSPLTSGGGFSTDTQYF.

V gene TRBV18 combines with J gene TRBJ1-2; D is undetermined. Germline lookup yields CDR1 KGHSH and CDR2 LQKENI. Trimming took off 3 bases at V and 2 bases at J, with 10 bases between the two ends. This CDR3 is 14 amino acids long. The CDR3 spells CASSPLGVNYGYTF. In DNA, the CDR3 is TGTGCCAGCTCACCTCTAGGTGTAAACTATGGCTACACCTTC.

Concerning this clone: Other DNA sequences in this sample translate to the same CDR3. The chain combines TRBV5-1 with TRBJ1-5, with 10 bases matching TRBD1. Germline V CDR1 and CDR2: SGHRS, YFSETQ. V lost 4 bases to trimming and J lost 6 bases; unmatched junction nucleotides: 7. CDR3 length: 15 amino acids. In nucleotides, the CDR3 is TGCGCCAGCAGCCCCGGGACAGGGGACGGTCAGCCCCAGCATTTT. Its protein product is CASSPGTGDGQPQHF.

This chain connects TRBV18 to TRBJ2-5; no clear D. TRBJ2-7 explains the end of the DNA better; the J call may be wrong. Germline lookup yields CDR1 KGHSH and CDR2 LQKENI. The CDR3 consists of 14 residues. In nucleotides, the CDR3 is TGTGCCAGCTCCCCTTCCTGGGGCTCCTACGAGCAGTACTTC. Protein sequence: CASSPSWGSYEQYF.

The V gene is TRBV30, the J gene TRBJ2-7; 8 bases map to TRBD1. This CDR3 is built from 12 residues. Germline V CDR1 and CDR2: GTSNPN, SVGIG (reference sequence). V lost 3 bases and J lost 4; bases outside the gene matches: 2. CDR3 amino acids: CAWRDRVYEQYF. The CDR3 nucleotides are TGTGCCTGGAGGGACAGGGTGTACGAGCAGTACTTC.

The chain uses TRBV11-1 and TRBJ2-5; TRBD1 matches 8 bases. V was pared by 6 bases and J by 2 bases, with 8 bases of the junction left unmatched. The CDR3 contains 15 residues. Germline V gene data show CDR1 as SGHAT and CDR2 as FQDESV (reference sequence). CDR3 nucleotides: TGTGCCAGCAGTGAAGGACAGGGAGGACAAGAGACCCAGTACTTC. It codes for CASSEGQGGQETQYF.

The V gene is TRBV7-9, the J gene TRBJ1-2; 7 positions agree with TRBD1. The CDR3 contains 14 residues. Germline assignment: CDR1 SEHNR and CDR2 FQNEAQ (reference sequence). Germline trimming cut 5 bases from V and 5 bases from J; bases unmatched to any gene: 8. The CDR3 region is CASSPGTGVYGYTF. DNA of the CDR3: TGTGCCAGCAGCCCAGGAACAGGGGTATATGGCTACACCTTC.